The T cell receptor (beta chain) under discussion was sequenced for a study of early T cells in non-severe SARS-CoV-2 infection. In the study overall: Sequencing of unsorted whole blood was done on bulk RNA, leaving chains unpaired.

Researchers attached unique molecular identifiers to individual cDNA molecules. A single record per CDR3 protein comes from TCRdb applying MiXCR to the 5' RACE reads. The data hold 84,000 or so distinct CDR3 sequences, with 11% to 15% observed a single time. Study-wide findings and caveats: Matching results from VDJdb favored anti-spike CD8 responses, leaving private and CD4 specificities undetected.

The CDR3 totals 15 residues. Germline V gives CDR1 MNHEY, CDR2 SVGEGT. Trimming removed 5 bases from V and 6 bases from J; junction bases left unmatched: 6. As for this clonotype: No antigen is known for it.

Sequenced sample: whole blood. The rearrangement links TRBV6-2 or TRBV6-3 to TRBJ1-6; TRBD1 aligns across 8 bases. This sequence originates from an adult who was a healthcare worker with PCR-confirmed SARS-CoV-2 infection or an uninfected control (not recorded which). The chain's CDR3 is CASSPRQGLNSPLHF. As DNA, the CDR3 is TGTGCCAGCAGTCCGCGACAGGGGCTTAATTCACCCCTCCACTTT.